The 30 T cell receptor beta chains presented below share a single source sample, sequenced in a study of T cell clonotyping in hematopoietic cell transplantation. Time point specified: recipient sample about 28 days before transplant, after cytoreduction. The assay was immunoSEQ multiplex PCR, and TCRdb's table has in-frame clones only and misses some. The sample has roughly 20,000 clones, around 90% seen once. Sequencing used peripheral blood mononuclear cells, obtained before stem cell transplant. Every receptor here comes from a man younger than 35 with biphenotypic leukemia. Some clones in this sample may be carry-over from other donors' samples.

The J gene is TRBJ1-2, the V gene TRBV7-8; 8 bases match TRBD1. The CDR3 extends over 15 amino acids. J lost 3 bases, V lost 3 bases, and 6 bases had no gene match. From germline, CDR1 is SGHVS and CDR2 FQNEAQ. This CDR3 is CASSFRQGQDYGYTF. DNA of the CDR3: TGTGCCAGCAGCTTCCGACAGGGGCAGGACTATGGCTACACCTTC. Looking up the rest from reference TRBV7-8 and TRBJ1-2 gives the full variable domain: GAGVSQSPRYKVAKRGQDVALRCDPISGHVSLFWYQQALGQGPEFLTYFQNEAQLDKSGLPSDRFFAERPEGSVSTLKIQRTQQEDSAVYLCASSFRQGQDYGYTFGSGTRLTVV.

The CDR3 DNA is TGTGCCAGCAGCTTAGGTTCGGGGAACTGGTACGAGCAGTACTTC. Translation: CASSLGSGNWYEQYF. V is TRBV7-2 and J is TRBJ2-7, with a weak D call TRBD2 (5 bases). The CDR3 is 15 amino acids. V lost 1 base to trimming and J lost 4 bases, with 14 bases between them. From germline, CDR1 is SGHTA and CDR2 FQGNSA.

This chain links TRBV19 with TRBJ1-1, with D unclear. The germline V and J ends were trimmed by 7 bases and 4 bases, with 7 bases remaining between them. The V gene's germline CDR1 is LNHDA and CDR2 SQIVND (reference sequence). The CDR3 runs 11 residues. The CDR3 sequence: CASIVFTEAFF. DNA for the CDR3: TGTGCCAGTATTGTGTTCACTGAAGCTTTCTTT.

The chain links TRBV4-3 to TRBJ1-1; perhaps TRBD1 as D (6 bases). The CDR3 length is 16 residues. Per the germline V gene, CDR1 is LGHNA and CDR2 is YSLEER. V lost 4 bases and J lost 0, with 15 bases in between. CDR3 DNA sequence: TGCGCCAGCAGCCCGATGTCGACAGGCTTGAACACTGAAGCTTTCTTT. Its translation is CASSPMSTGLNTEAFF.

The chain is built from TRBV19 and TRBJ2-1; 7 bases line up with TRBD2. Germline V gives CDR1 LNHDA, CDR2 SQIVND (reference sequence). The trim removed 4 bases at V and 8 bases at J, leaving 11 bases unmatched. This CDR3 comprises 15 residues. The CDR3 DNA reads TGTGCCAGTAGTACCCCTAGCGGCACGAGGGATGAGCAGTTCTTC. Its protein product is CASSTPSGTRDEQFF. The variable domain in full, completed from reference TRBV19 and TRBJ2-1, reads DGGITQSPKYLFRKEGQNVTLSCEQNLNHDAMYWYRQDPGQGLRLIYYSQIVNDFQKGDIAEGYSVSREKKESFPLTVTSAQKNPTAFYLCASSTPSGTRDEQFFGPGTRLTVL.

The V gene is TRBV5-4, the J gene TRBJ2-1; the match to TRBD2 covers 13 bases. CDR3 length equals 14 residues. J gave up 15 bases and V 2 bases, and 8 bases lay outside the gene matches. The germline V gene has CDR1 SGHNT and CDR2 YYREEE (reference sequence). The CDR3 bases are TGTGCCAGCAGCTTCGCGACTAGCGGGGGGCCCCGGTTCTTC. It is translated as CASSFATSGGPRFF.

CDR3 nucleotides: TGTGCCAGCAGTGGTTACCGGGGCCAAGCCCCAAGGAGTGGCTACACCTTC. The encoded protein is CASSGYRGQAPRSGYTF. The chain recombines TRBV6-1 with TRBJ1-2; TRBD1 is a possible D gene (5 bases). With 4 bases removed from V and 7 bases from J, the gap between germline ends came to 25 bases. This CDR3 region has 17 residues. CDR1 and CDR2 (germline): MNHNS, SASEGT.

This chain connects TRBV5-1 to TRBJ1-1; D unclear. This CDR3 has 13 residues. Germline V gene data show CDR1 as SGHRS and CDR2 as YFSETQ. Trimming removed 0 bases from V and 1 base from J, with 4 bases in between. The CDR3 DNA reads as TGCGCCAGCAGCTTGGTTAAGAACACTGAAGCTTTCTTT. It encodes CASSLVKNTEAFF.

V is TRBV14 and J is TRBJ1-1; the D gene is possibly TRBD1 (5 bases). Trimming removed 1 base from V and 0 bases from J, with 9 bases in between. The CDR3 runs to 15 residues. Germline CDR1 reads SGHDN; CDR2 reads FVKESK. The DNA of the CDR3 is TGTGCCAGCAGCCAAGTCGGGGGGATGAACACTGAAGCTTTCTTT. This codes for CASSQVGGMNTEAFF.

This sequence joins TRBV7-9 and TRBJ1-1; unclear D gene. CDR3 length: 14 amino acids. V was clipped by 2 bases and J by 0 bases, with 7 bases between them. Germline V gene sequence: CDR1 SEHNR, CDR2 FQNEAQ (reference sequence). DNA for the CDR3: TGTGCCAGCAGCTTACAAGGGCTGAACACTGAAGCTTTCTTT. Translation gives CASSLQGLNTEAFF.

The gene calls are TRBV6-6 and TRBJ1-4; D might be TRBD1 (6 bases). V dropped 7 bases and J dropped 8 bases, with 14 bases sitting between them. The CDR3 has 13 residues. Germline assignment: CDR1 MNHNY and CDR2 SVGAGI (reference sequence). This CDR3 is CASKVPQGEKLFF. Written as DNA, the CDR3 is TGTGCCAGCAAGGTCCCACAGGGCGAAAAACTGTTTTTT.

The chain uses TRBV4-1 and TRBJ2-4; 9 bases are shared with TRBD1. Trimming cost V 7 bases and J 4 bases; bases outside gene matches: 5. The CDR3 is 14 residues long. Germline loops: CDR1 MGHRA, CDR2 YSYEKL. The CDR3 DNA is TGCGCCAGCACGAAGACAGGGGGGAAAAACATTCAGTACTTC. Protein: CASTKTGGKNIQYF.

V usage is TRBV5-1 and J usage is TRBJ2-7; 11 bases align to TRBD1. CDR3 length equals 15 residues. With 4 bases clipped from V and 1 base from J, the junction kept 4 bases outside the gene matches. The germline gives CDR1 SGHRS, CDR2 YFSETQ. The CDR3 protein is CASSHGQGASYEQYF. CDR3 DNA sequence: TGCGCCAGCAGCCACGGACAGGGGGCATCCTACGAGCAGTACTTC.

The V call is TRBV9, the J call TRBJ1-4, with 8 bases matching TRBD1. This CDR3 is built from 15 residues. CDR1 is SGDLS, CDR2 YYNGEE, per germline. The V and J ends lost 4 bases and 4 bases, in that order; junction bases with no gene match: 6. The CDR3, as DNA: TGTGCCAGCAGCCCTCGGACAGGGTTTAATGAAAAACTGTTTTTT. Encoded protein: CASSPRTGFNEKLFF.

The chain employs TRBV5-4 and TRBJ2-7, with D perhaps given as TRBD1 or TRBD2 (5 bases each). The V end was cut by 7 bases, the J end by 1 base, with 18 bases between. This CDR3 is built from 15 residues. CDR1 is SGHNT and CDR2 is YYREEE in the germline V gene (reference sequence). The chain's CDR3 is CASVPDSGSSYEQYF. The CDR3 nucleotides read TGTGCCAGCGTCCCCGACAGCGGATCTTCCTACGAGCAGTACTTC.

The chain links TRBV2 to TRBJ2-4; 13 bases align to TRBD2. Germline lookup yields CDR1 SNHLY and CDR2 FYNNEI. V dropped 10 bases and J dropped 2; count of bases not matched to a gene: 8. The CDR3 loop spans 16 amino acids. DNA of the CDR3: TGTGCCATAAAGGGGGGACTAGCGGGGCCCAAAAACATTCAGTACTTC. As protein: CAIKGGLAGPKNIQYF.

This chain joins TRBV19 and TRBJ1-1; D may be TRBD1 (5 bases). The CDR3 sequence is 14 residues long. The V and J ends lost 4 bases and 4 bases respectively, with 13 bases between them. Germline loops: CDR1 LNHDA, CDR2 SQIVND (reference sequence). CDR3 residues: CASSTPGGTTEAFF. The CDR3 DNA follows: TGTGCCAGTAGTACCCCGGGGGGGACCACTGAAGCTTTCTTT. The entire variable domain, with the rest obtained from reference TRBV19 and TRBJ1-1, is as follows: DGGITQSPKYLFRKEGQNVTLSCEQNLNHDAMYWYRQDPGQGLRLIYYSQIVNDFQKGDIAEGYSVSREKKESFPLTVTSAQKNPTAFYLCASSTPGGTTEAFFGQGTRLTVV.

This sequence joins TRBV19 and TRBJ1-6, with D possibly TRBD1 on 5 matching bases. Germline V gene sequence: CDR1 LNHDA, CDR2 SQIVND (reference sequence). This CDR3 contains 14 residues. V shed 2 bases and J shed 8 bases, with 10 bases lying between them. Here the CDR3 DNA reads TGTGCCAGTAGTATACAGGGTTCGCATTCACCCCTCCACTTT. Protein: CASSIQGSHSPLHF.

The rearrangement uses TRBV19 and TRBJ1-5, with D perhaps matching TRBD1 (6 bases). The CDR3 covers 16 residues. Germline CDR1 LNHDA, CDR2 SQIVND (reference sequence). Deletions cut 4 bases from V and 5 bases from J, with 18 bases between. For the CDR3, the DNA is TGTGCCAGTAGTAGCTTTTGGGGGGCGCCGGATCAGCCCCAGCATTTT. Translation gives CASSSFWGAPDQPQHF. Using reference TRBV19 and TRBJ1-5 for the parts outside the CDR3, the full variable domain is DGGITQSPKYLFRKEGQNVTLSCEQNLNHDAMYWYRQDPGQGLRLIYYSQIVNDFQKGDIAEGYSVSREKKESFPLTVTSAQKNPTAFYLCASSSFWGAPDQPQHFGDGTRLSIL.

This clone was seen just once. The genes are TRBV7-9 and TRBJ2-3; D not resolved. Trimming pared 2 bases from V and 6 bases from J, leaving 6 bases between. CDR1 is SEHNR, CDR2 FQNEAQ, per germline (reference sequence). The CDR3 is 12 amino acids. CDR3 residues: CASSLWVDTQYF. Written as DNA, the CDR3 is TGTGCCAGCAGCTTATGGGTGGATACGCAGTATTTT.

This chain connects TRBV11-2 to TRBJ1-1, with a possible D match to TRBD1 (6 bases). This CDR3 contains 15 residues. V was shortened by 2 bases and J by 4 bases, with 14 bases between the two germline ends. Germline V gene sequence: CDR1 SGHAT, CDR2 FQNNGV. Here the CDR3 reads CASSLSLGGPTEAFF. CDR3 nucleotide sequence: TGTGCCAGCAGCTTAAGTTTAGGGGGTCCCACTGAAGCTTTCTTT.

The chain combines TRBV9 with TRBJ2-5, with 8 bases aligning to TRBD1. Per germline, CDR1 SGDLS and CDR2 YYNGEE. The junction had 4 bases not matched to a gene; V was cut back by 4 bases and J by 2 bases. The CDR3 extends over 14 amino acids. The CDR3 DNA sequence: TGTGCCAGCAGCCGGACAGGGCAGCAAGAGACCCAGTACTTC. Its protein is CASSRTGQQETQYF.

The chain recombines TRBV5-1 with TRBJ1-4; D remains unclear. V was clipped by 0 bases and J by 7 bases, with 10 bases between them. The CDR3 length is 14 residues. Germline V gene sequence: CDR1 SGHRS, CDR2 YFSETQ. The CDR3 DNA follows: TGCGCCAGCAGCTTGGACGGCCCGGGTGAAAAACTGTTTTTT. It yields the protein CASSLDGPGEKLFF.

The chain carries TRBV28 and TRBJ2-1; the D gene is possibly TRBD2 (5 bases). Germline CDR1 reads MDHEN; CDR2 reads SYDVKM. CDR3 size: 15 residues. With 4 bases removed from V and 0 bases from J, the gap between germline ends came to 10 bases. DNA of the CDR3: TGTGCCAGCAGTTCTAGCCGGAGCTCCTACAATGAGCAGTTCTTC. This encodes CASSSSRSSYNEQFF.

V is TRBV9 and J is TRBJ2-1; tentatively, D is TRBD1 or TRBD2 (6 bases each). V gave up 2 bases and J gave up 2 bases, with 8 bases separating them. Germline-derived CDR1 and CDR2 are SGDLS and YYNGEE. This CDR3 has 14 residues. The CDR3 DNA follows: TGTGCCAGCAGCGTGAGGGGGGCCTACAATGAGCAGTTCTTC. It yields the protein CASSVRGAYNEQFF.

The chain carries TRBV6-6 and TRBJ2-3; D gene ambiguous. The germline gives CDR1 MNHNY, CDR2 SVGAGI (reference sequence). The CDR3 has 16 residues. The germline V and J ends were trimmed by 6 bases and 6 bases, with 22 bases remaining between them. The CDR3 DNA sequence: TGTGCCAGCAGGCAGACTCATACCCCACCCCACGATACGCAGTATTTT. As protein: CASRQTHTPPHDTQYF.

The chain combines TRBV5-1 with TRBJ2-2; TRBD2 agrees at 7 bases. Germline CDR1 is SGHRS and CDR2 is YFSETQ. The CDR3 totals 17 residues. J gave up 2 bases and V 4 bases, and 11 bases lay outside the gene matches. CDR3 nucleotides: TGCGCCAGCAGCCCGGGCTTGAGCGGGGACAACACCGGGGAGCTGTTTTTT. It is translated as CASSPGLSGDNTGELFF.

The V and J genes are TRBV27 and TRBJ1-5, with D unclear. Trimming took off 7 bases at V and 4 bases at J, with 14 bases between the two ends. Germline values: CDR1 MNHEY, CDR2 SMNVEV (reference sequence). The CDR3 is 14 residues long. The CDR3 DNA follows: TGTGCCAGCACCCGGCAGGTGGGAAATCAGCCCCAGCATTTT. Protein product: CASTRQVGNQPQHF.

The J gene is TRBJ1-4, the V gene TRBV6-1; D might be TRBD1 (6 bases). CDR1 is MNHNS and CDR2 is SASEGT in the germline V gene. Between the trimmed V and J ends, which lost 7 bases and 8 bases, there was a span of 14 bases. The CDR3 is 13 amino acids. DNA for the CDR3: TGTGCCAGCAAACAGGGTGATTACGAAAAACTGTTTTTT. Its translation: CASKQGDYEKLFF.

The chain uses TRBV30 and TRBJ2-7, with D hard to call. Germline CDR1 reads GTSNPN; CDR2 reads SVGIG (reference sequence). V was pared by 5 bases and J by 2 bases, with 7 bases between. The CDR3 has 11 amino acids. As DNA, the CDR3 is TGTGCCTGGGAATCGACCTACGAGCAGTACTTC. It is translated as CAWESTYEQYF.